One sample yielded the 30 T cell receptor beta chains listed below, sequenced in a study of blood T cell repertoires in COVID-19. TCRdb keeps only in-frame clones here, not all; method: immunoSEQ multiplex PCR. The data show 35,000 to 45,000 clones, with around 81% seen just once and approximately 14% held by the top ten. Sample: peripheral blood. These receptors were collected from a human donor in a cohort sampled during active COVID-19.

The chain carries TRBV6-2 or TRBV6-3 and TRBJ2-5; a weak D match, TRBD2 (5 bases). The CDR3 covers 14 residues. Trimming pared 1 base from V and 5 bases from J, leaving 11 bases between. Germline CDR1 MNHEY, CDR2 SVGEGT. Written as DNA, the CDR3 is TGTGCCAGCAGTTACTGGACTGCTCTGGAGACCCAGTACTTC. Residues: CASSYWTALETQYF.

The V and J genes are TRBV9 and TRBJ2-5; 8 nucleotides line up with TRBD2. CDR3 length: 14 residues. The junction had 4 bases not matched to a gene; V was cut back by 4 bases and J by 2 bases. CDR1 is SGDLS, CDR2 YYNGEE, per germline. CDR3 sequence reads: CASSLAGRQETQYF. CDR3 coding DNA: TGTGCCAGCAGCTTAGCGGGGAGGCAAGAGACCCAGTACTTC.

The chain employs TRBV19 and TRBJ1-5; the match to TRBD1 covers 9 bases. V shed 7 bases, J shed 3 bases, and the junction held 10 bases outside the gene matches. This CDR3 region has 16 residues. Germline-derived CDR1 and CDR2 are LNHDA and SQIVND (reference sequence). CDR3 sequence reads: CASNSTGTGFNQPQHF. CDR3 DNA: TGTGCCAGTAACAGCACCGGGACAGGGTTCAATCAGCCCCAGCATTTT.

The chain carries TRBV2 and TRBJ1-6; 9 nucleotides agree with TRBD1. Looked up from germline, CDR1 is SNHLY and CDR2 is FYNNEI. After removal of 5 bases from V and 4 bases from J, the junction contained 12 bases not matched to a gene. The CDR3 is 18 amino acids. CDR3 DNA: TGTGCCAGCAGTACAATCCGGGACAGGGTATTTTATAATTCACCCCTCCACTTT. Amino acids: CASSTIRDRVFYNSPLHF.

The V and J genes are TRBV5-8 and TRBJ1-5, with 9 bases identical to TRBD1. This CDR3 has 14 amino acids. Trimming at V came to 4 bases and at J to 6 bases, leaving 5 bases not matched to a gene. CDR1 is SGHTS, CDR2 YDEGEE, per germline. CDR3 protein: CASSPDRGLQPQHF. The DNA for the CDR3 is TGTGCCAGCAGCCCGGACAGGGGTCTTCAGCCCCAGCATTTT.

This clone was seen a few times. The J gene is TRBJ2-5, the V gene TRBV7-8; D is unclear. The V end lost 3 bases, the J end lost 5 bases, and 10 bases lay between the germline ends. CDR1 SGHVS and CDR2 FQNEAQ come from the germline V gene. The CDR3 length is 13 residues. The CDR3 reads CASSFDARETQYF. For the CDR3, the DNA is TGTGCCAGCAGCTTTGACGCGAGGGAGACCCAGTACTTC.

The chain combines TRBV5-6 with TRBJ1-2; possibly TRBD1 for D (6 bases). Trimming shortened V by 5 bases and J by 5 bases, and 7 bases separated the two germline ends. This CDR3 has 11 residues. Germline lookup yields CDR1 SGHDT and CDR2 YYEEEE. CDR3 nucleotides: TGTGCCAGCAGTCAGGGGTATGGCTACACCTTC. Translating gives CASSQGYGYTF.

This clone is classed as medium-sized. The V call is TRBV7-8, the J call TRBJ2-5, with a weak D call TRBD2 (5 bases). Germline CDR1 and CDR2: SGHVS and FQNEAQ. Trimming shortened V by 5 bases and J by 5 bases, and 15 bases separated the two germline ends. The CDR3 contains 14 residues. Written as DNA, the CDR3 is TGTGCCAGCAGCCCTTTGTTAGGGAGCGAGACCCAGTACTTC. Protein sequence: CASSPLLGSETQYF.

The chain joins TRBV7-2 to TRBJ2-1, with D possibly being TRBD1 (6 bases). The germline V gene has CDR1 SGHTA and CDR2 FQGNSA. The CDR3 contains 15 residues. V was clipped by 5 bases and J by 0 bases, with 11 bases between them. CDR3 region: CASSEGTISYNEQFF. Here the CDR3 DNA reads TGTGCCAGCAGCGAAGGGACAATCTCCTACAATGAGCAGTTCTTC.

The rearrangement joins TRBV6-5 to TRBJ1-1; 10 nucleotides align to TRBD1. The V gene's germline CDR1 is MNHEY and CDR2 SVGAGI. The junction had 2 bases not matched to a gene; V was cut back by 2 bases and J by 5 bases. This CDR3 is built from 14 residues. CDR3 DNA: TGTGCCAGCAGTTACCGGGACAGGGGAACTGAAGCTTTCTTT. This sequence encodes CASSYRDRGTEAFF.

This CDR3 reads CASSPRGVEAFF. In nucleotides, the CDR3 is TGTGCCAGCTCACCGCGGGGAGTTGAAGCTTTCTTT. This chain joins TRBV18 and TRBJ1-1; D ambiguous. The ends were cut back, 3 bases at V and 7 bases at J, with 9 bases in the middle. The CDR3 totals 12 residues. CDR1 is KGHSH, CDR2 LQKENI, per germline.

This chain connects TRBV9 to TRBJ2-2; maybe TRBD2 (6 bases). The CDR3 sequence is 17 residues long. CDR1 SGDLS and CDR2 YYNGEE come from the germline V gene. The V gene lost 0 bases and the J gene lost 2 bases, with 14 bases spanning the gap. For the CDR3, the DNA is TGTGCCAGCAGCGTAGCACAGGCGGGGAGAAACACCGGGGAGCTGTTTTTT. Amino acids: CASSVAQAGRNTGELFF.

J is TRBJ2-2 and V is TRBV23-1; D ambiguous. TRBV23-1 is labeled an ORF, and its function is uncertain. The CDR3 has 14 amino acids. V lost 0 bases to trimming and J lost 8 bases, with 10 bases between them. The CDR3 loop is CASSQSPIRGELFF. Here the CDR3 DNA reads TGCGCCAGCAGTCAATCGCCCATCCGGGGGGAGCTGTTTTTT.

The rearrangement uses TRBV6-1 and TRBJ1-2; D ambiguous. CDR1 is MNHNS and CDR2 is SASEGT in the germline V gene. The CDR3 consists of 13 residues. Trimming removed 1 base at V and 2 bases at J, with 5 bases between. CDR3 sequence (DNA): TGTGCCAGCAGTGAAGACAGAAACTATGGCTACACCTTC. Protein product: CASSEDRNYGYTF.

This chain connects TRBV9 to TRBJ2-1, with D possibly matching TRBD2 (5 bases). There are 13 residues in the CDR3. The germline V gene has CDR1 SGDLS and CDR2 YYNGEE. The V end lost 0 bases, the J end lost 12 bases, and 13 bases lay between the germline ends. CDR3 sequence (DNA): TGTGCCAGCAGCGTAGCTTCTTCTGGAGGGCAGTTCTTC. Its translation is CASSVASSGGQFF.

In this sample, this clone turned up once. The CDR3 coding sequence is TGTGCCAGCAGCTCAGCGGGGGGGCCTGGGGCCAACGTCCTGACTTTC. Encoded protein: CASSSAGGPGANVLTF. The chain uses TRBV7-2 and TRBJ2-6, with 10 bases that match TRBD2. There are 16 residues in the CDR3. The V segment lost 4 bases and the J segment 2 bases; nucleotides outside the gene matches: 2. Germline V lookup: CDR1 SGHTA, CDR2 FQGNSA. The entire variable domain, with the rest obtained from reference TRBV7-2 and TRBJ2-6, is as follows: GAGVSQSPSNKVTEKGKDVELRCDPISGHTALYWYRQSLGQGLEFLIYFQGNSAPDKSGLPSDRFSAERTGGSVSTLTIQRTQQEDSAVYLCASSSAGGPGANVLTFGAGSRLTVL.

In its sample, this clone was seen a few times. The rearrangement uses TRBV6-6 and TRBJ2-7; TRBD1 might be the D (5 bases). The germline V gene has CDR1 MNHNY and CDR2 SVGAGI (reference sequence). V lost 0 bases and J lost 9, with 12 bases in between. The CDR3 sequence is 13 residues long. The CDR3 DNA follows: TGTGCCAGCAGTTACTCCTATGACAGTGCGCAGTACTTC. Its protein product is CASSYSYDSAQYF.

J is TRBJ2-7 and V is TRBV21-1; the table assigns TRBD2, which was not confirmed against the DNA. TRBV21-1 is noted as a pseudogene. The CDR3 is made up of 16 amino acids. CDR3 loop: CASSPSNPFSSYEQYF. CDR3 coding DNA: TGTGCCAGCAGTCCCTCTAATCCCTTTAGCTCCTACGAGCAGTACTTC.

CDR3 region: CASSPGRGGRGHEQFF. CDR3 DNA: TGCGCCAGCAGCCCGGGCCGGGGGGGCCGGGGGCATGAGCAGTTCTTC. The chain is built from TRBV4-1 and TRBJ2-1; 8 positions match TRBD2. There are 16 residues in the CDR3. The V gene's germline CDR1 is MGHRA and CDR2 YSYEKL. The V gene end was trimmed by 4 bases and the J gene end by 8 bases; junction bases not matched to a gene: 13.

This clone was observed once. The CDR3 protein is CASSSSSGGWETQYF. The CDR3 coding sequence is TGTGCCAGCAGCTCGTCTAGCGGGGGATGGGAGACCCAGTACTTC. The chain has TRBV7-3 and TRBJ2-5, with TRBD2 matching over 10 bases. With 4 bases clipped from V and 5 bases from J, the junction kept 7 bases outside the gene matches. CDR3 length: 15 amino acids. Germline CDR1 reads SGHTA; CDR2 reads FQGTGA.

CDR3 region: CASSLNPSRINYGYTF. The CDR3 DNA follows: TGTGCCAGCAGCTTAAACCCCTCCAGAATTAACTATGGCTACACCTTC. This chain links TRBV7-8 with TRBJ1-2; D remains ambiguous. With 2 bases removed from V and 1 base from J, the gap between germline ends came to 14 bases. This CDR3 comprises 16 residues. From germline, CDR1 is SGHVS and CDR2 FQNEAQ.

To note about this clone: An end of the junction does not agree with germline; a read error may underlie this. The chain carries TRBV7-9 and TRBJ2-7, with 11 bases aligning to TRBD1. The CDR3 runs 13 residues. In germline, CDR1 is SEHNR, CDR2 FQNEAQ (reference sequence). CDR3 protein: CASSLSGQGAMGF. The DNA of the CDR3 is TGTGCCAGCAGCTTATCCGGACAGGGGGCTATGGGCTTC.

The chain couples TRBV7-2 to TRBJ2-3; TRBD2 matches 7 bases. Unmatched junction bases numbered 0, after V lost 0 bases and J lost 0 bases. Per germline, CDR1 SGHTA and CDR2 FQGNSA. The CDR3 length is 15 residues. CDR3 region: CASSLAGGSTDTQYF. The DNA of the CDR3 is TGTGCCAGCAGCTTAGCGGGGGGGAGCACAGATACGCAGTATTTT. The variable domain in full, completed from reference TRBV7-2 and TRBJ2-3, reads GAGVSQSPSNKVTEKGKDVELRCDPISGHTALYWYRQSLGQGLEFLIYFQGNSAPDKSGLPSDRFSAERTGGSVSTLTIQRTQQEDSAVYLCASSLAGGSTDTQYFGPGTRLTVL.

The genes are TRBV7-2 and TRBJ2-7, with 10 bases identical to TRBD2. Trimming took 1 base from V and 6 from J; bases not matched to a gene: 6. Germline V gives CDR1 SGHTA, CDR2 FQGNSA. The CDR3 is 15 amino acids. The CDR3 sequence is CASSLVSGGASEQYF. The DNA for the CDR3 is TGTGCCAGCAGCTTAGTGAGCGGGGGGGCCAGCGAGCAGTACTTC.

The V call is TRBV7-2, the J call TRBJ2-2; 9 bases line up with TRBD1. The length of the CDR3 is 14 residues. The J segment lost 6 bases and the V segment lost 8 bases, leaving 7 bases of the junction unmatched. Germline V gene sequence: CDR1 SGHTA, CDR2 FQGNSA. The CDR3 protein is CASRIRDRAGELFF. CDR3 DNA: TGTGCCAGCCGAATCCGGGACAGGGCCGGGGAGCTGTTTTTT.

This rearrangement joins TRBV7-9 to TRBJ2-3; possible D gene TRBD1, 6 bases. In germline, CDR1 is SEHNR, CDR2 FQNEAQ (reference sequence). V dropped 5 bases and J dropped 0 bases, with 15 bases sitting between them. The CDR3 runs 16 residues. CDR3 sequence: CASSAYRAGSTDTQYF. CDR3 sequence (DNA): TGTGCCAGCAGCGCCTACAGGGCAGGTAGCACAGATACGCAGTATTTT.

The chain has TRBV7-8 and TRBJ2-1; 10 bases align to TRBD2. Trimming cost V 5 bases and J 4 bases; bases outside gene matches: 8. This CDR3 has 16 residues. Germline CDR1 and CDR2: SGHVS and FQNEAQ. The CDR3 is CASSPISGGFYNEQFF. CDR3 bases: TGTGCCAGCAGCCCAATTAGCGGGGGGTTTTACAATGAGCAGTTCTTC.

This chain joins TRBV27 and TRBJ2-7; 8 positions agree with TRBD1. V was clipped by 5 bases and J by 4 bases; unmatched bases: 10. CDR3 length: 15 residues. Germline loops: CDR1 MNHEY, CDR2 SMNVEV (reference sequence). CDR3 DNA: TGTGCCAGCAGTCTGCGACCGACAGGGGATTACGAGCAGTACTTC. The encoded protein is CASSLRPTGDYEQYF.

CDR3 nucleotides: TGTGCCAGCACCCAACTAGCGGGAATCACAGATACGCAGTATTTT. Protein sequence: CASTQLAGITDTQYF. The J gene is TRBJ2-3, the V gene TRBV27; TRBD2 matches at 10 bases. CDR1 and CDR2 from the germline V gene are MNHEY and SMNVEV (reference sequence). CDR3 length: 15 amino acids. The junction had 6 bases not matched to a gene; V was cut back by 7 bases and J by 2 bases.

V gene TRBV7-9 combines with J gene TRBJ1-3; TRBD1 matches 10 bases. CDR1 and CDR2 from the germline V gene are SEHNR and FQNEAQ (reference sequence). With V trimmed by 2 bases and J by 1 base, 8 bases remained unmatched. The CDR3 totals 18 residues. The CDR3 reads CASSLSNPGQGSGNTIYF. CDR3 DNA: TGTGCCAGCAGCTTATCTAATCCGGGACAGGGGTCTGGAAACACCATATATTTT.